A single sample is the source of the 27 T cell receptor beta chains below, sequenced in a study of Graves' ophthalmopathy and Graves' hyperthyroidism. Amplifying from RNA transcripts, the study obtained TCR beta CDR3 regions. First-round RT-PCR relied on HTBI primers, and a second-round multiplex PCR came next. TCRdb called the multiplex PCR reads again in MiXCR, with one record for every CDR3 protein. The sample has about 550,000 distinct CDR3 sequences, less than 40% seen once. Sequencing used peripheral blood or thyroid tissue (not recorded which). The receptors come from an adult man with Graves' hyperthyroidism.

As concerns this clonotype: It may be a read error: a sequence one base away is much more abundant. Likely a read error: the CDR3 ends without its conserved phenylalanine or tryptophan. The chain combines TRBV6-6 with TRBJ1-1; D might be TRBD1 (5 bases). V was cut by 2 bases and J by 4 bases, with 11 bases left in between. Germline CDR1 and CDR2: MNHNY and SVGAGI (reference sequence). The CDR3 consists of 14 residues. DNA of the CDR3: TGTGCCAGCAGTTACGGGACGAAATTCACTGAAGCTTTCCTT. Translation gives CASSYGTKFTEAFL.

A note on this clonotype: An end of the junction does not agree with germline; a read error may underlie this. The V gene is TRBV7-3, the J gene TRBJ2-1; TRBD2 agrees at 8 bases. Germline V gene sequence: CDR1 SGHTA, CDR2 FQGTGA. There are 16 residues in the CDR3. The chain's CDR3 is CASSQGLVGYYNEQSF. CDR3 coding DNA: TGTGCCAGCAGCCAGGGACTAGTTGGTTACTACAATGAGCAGTCCTTC.

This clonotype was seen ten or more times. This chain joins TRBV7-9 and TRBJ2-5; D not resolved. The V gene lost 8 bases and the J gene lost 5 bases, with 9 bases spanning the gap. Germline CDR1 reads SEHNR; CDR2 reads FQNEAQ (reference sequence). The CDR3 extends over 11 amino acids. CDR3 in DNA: TGTGCCAGCGAGTCAACGGAGACCCAGTACTTC. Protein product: CASESTETQYF.

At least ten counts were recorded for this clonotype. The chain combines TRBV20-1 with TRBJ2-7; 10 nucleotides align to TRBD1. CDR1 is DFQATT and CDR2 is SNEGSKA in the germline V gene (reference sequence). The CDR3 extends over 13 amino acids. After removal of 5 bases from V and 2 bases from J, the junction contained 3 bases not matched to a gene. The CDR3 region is CSASGTGAYEQYF. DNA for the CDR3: TGCAGTGCTTCCGGGACAGGGGCCTACGAGCAGTACTTC.

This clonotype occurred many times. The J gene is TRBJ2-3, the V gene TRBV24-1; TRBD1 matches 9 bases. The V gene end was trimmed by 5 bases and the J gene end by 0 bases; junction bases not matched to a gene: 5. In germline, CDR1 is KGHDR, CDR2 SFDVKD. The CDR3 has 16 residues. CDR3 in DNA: TGTGCCACCAGTGGGGACAGGGACGCTAGCACAGATACGCAGTATTTT. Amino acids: CATSGDRDASTDTQYF.

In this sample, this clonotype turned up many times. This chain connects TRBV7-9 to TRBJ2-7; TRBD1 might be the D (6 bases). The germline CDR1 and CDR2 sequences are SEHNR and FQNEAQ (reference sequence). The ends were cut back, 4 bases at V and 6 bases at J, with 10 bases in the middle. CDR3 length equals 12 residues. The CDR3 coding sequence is TGTGCCAGCAGCTCACAGGGTTTCGAGCAGTACTTC. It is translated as CASSSQGFEQYF.

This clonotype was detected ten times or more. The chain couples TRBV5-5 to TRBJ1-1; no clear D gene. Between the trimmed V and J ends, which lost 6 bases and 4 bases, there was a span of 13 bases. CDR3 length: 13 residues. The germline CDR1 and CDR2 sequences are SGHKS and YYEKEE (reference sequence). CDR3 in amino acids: CASTRWVGTEAFF. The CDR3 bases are TGTGCCAGCACCCGATGGGTGGGCACTGAAGCTTTCTTT.

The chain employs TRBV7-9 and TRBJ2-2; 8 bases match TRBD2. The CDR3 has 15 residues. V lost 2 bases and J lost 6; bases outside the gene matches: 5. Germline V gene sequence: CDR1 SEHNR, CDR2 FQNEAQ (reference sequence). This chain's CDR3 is CASSLTGGAPGELFF. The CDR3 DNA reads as TGTGCCAGCAGCTTAACGGGGGGGGCCCCCGGGGAGCTGTTTTTT.

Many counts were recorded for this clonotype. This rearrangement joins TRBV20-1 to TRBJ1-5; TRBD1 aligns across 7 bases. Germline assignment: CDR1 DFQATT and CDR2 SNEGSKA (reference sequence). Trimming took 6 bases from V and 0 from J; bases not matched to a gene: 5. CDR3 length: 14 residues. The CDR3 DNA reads TGCAGTGCCCAGGGACAGAATAGCAATCAGCCCCAGCATTTT. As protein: CSAQGQNSNQPQHF.

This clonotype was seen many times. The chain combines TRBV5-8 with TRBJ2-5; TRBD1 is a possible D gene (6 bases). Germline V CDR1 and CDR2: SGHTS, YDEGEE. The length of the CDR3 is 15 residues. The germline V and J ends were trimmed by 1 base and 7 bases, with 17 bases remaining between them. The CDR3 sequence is CASSLIGTSGGTQYF. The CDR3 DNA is TGTGCCAGCAGCTTGATAGGGACATCGGGTGGGACCCAGTACTTC.

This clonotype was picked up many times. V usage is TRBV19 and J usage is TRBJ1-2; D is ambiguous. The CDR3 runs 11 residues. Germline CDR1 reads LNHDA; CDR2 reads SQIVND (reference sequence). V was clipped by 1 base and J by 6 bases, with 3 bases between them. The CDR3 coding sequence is TGTGCCAGTAGTATAGGGGATGGCTACACCTTC. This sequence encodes CASSIGDGYTF.

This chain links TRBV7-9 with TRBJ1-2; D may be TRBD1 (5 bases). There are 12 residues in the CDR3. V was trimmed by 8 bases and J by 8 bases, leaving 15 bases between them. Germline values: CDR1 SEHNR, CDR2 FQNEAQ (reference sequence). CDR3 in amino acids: CASVGGARGYTF. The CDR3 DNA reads TGTGCCAGCGTGGGAGGGGCGAGAGGCTACACCTTC.

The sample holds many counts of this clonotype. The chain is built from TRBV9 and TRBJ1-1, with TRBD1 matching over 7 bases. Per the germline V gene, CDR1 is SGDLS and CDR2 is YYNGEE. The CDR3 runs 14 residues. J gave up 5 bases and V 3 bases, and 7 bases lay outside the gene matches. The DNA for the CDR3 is TGTGCCAGCAGCGGAGGACAGGTGAGAACTGAAGCTTTCTTT. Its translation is CASSGGQVRTEAFF.

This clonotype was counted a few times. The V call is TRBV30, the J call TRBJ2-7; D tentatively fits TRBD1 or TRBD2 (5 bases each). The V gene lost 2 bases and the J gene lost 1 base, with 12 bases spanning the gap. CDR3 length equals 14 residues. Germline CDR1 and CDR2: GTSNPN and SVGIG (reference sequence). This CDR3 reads CAWSLGTASYEQYF. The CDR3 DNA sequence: TGTGCCTGGAGTCTGGGGACCGCATCCTACGAGCAGTACTTC.

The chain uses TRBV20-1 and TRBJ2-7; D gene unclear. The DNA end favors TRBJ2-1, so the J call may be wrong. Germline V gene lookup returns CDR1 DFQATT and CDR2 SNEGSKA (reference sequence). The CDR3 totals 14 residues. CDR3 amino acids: CSARDIRAYNEQFF. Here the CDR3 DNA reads TGCAGTGCTAGAGATATTCGGGCCTACAATGAGCAGTTCTTC.

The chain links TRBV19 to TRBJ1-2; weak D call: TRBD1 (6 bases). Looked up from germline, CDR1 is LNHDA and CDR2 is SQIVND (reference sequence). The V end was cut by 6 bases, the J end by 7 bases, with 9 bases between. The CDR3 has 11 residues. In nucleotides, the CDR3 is TGTGCCAGTAGCCAGGGGTTTGGCTACACCTTC. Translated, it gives CASSQGFGYTF. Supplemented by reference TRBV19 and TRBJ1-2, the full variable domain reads DGGITQSPKYLFRKEGQNVTLSCEQNLNHDAMYWYRQDPGQGLRLIYYSQIVNDFQKGDIAEGYSVSREKKESFPLTVTSAQKNPTAFYLCASSQGFGYTFGSGTRLTVV.

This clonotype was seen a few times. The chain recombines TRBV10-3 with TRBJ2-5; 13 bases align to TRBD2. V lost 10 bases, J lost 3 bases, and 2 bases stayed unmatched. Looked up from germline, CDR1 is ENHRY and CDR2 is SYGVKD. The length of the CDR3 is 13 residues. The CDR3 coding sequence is TGTGCCACCGGACTAGCGGGAGAAGAGACCCAGTACTTC. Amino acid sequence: CATGLAGEETQYF.

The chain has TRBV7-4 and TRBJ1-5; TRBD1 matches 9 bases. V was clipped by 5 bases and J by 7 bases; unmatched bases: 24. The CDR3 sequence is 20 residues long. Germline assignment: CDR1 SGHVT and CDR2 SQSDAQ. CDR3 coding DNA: TGTGCCAGCAGCACGTATCACTCCGGGGGGACAGGGACACGTCAACAGCCCCAGCATTTT. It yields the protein CASSTYHSGGTGTRQQPQHF.

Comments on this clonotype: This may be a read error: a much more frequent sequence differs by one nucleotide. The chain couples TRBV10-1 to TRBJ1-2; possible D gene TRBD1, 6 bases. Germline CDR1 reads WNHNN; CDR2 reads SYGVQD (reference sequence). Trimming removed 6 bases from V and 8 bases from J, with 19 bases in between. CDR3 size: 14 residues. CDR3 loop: CASRDYRDKGGYTF. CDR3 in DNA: TGCGCCAGCAGAGACTACCGGGACAAGGGAGGCTACACCTTC.

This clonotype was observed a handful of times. The chain's CDR3 is CATKGSKGDEQFF. The CDR3 DNA follows: TGTGCCACCAAGGGGTCGAAGGGGGATGAGCAGTTCTTC. This chain connects TRBV10-3 to TRBJ2-5; D might be TRBD1 (6 bases). The DNA end favors TRBJ2-1, so the J call may be wrong. This CDR3 contains 13 residues. CDR1 is ENHRY, CDR2 SYGVKD, per germline.

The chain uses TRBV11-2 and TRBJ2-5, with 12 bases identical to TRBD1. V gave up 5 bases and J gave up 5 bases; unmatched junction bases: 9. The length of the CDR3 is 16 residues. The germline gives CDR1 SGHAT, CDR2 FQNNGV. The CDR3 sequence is CASSELGQGAEETQYF. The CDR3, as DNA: TGTGCCAGCAGCGAATTGGGACAGGGGGCGGAGGAGACCCAGTACTTC.

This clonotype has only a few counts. CDR3 DNA: TGTGCCACCAGCAGAGATCATGGGGTCAATGAGCAGTTCTTC. Residues: CATSRDHGVNEQFF. V usage is TRBV15 and J usage is TRBJ2-7; D call uncertain. With the DNA end fitting TRBJ2-1 better, the J assignment may be wrong. The CDR3 covers 14 residues. CDR1 and CDR2 (germline): LNHNV, YYDKDF (reference sequence).

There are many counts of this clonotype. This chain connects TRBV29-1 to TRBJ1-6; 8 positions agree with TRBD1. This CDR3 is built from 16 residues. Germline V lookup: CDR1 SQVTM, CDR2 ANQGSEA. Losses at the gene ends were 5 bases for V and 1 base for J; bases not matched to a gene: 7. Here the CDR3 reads CSVMTGVGSYNSPLHF. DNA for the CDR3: TGCAGCGTTATGACAGGGGTCGGGTCCTATAATTCACCCCTCCACTTT. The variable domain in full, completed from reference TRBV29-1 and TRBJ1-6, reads SAVISQKPSRDICQRGTSLTIQCQVDSQVTMMFWYRQQPGQSLTLIATANQGSEATYESGFVIDKFPISRPNLTFSTLTVSNMSPEDSSIYLCSVMTGVGSYNSPLHFGNGTRLTVT.

The CDR3 sequence: CASSSGQGKGHTQYF. The CDR3 DNA follows: TGTGCCAGCAGCTCGGGACAGGGGAAAGGGCATACGCAGTATTTT. The V call is TRBV7-2, the J call TRBJ2-3; TRBD1 agrees at 10 bases. The germline V gene encodes CDR1 SGHTA and CDR2 FQGNSA. With 4 bases clipped from V and 7 bases from J, the junction kept 8 bases outside the gene matches. This CDR3 has 15 residues.

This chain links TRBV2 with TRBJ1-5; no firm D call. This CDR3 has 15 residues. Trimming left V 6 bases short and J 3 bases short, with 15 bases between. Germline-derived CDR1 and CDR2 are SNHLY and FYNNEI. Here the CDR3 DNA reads TGTGCCAGCAGATACTCTCCCGCCCTCAATCAGCCCCAGCATTTT. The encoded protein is CASRYSPALNQPQHF.

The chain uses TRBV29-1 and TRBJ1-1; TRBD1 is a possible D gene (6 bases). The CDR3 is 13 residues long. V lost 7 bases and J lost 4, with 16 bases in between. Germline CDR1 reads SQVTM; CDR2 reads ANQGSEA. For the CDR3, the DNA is TGCAGCGCTGGCAGGGGCGAGGGCACTGAAGCTTTCTTT. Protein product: CSAGRGEGTEAFF.

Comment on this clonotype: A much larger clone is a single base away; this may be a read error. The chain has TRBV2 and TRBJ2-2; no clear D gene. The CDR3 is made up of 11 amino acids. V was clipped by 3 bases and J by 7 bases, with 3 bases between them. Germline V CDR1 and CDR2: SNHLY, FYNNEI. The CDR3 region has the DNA TGTGCCAGCAGTGATTTCGGGGAGCTGTTTTTT. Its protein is CASSDFGELFF.